This T cell receptor (beta chain) was captured in a study of shared clonotypes between healthy human individuals. Study in general: Each donor had three CD4 naive, three CD4 memory, two CD8 naive and one CD8 memory plate. Broader study findings: Clonotypes shared by all four sorted-subset donors had higher generation probabilities than non-shared clonotypes.

Here immunoSEQ multiplex PCR was the method, and the copy in TCRdb shows in-frame clones only, minus some. The table records some 1,600,000 clones, 95% to 99% of them present only once. The CDR3 has 15 residues. Per the germline V gene, CDR1 is SGHTA and CDR2 is FQGNSA. The V gene end was trimmed by 7 bases and the J gene end by 5 bases; junction bases not matched to a gene: 9. About this clone itself: Its antigen remains unidentified.

Subsets obtained from CD4+ cells comprised CD45RA+ naive and CD45RA-negative memory cells. The sample was naive CD4+ T cells sorted from blood. Subset noted: CD45RA+ positively selected. The clonotype comes from a man under 40 in good health. The chain has TRBV7-2 and TRBJ2-2; 8 bases are shared with TRBD2. CDR3 coding DNA: TGTGCCAGCACCGTCCGGGGGGGCGCAACCGGGGAGCTGTTTTTT. Amino acid sequence: CASTVRGGATGELFF.